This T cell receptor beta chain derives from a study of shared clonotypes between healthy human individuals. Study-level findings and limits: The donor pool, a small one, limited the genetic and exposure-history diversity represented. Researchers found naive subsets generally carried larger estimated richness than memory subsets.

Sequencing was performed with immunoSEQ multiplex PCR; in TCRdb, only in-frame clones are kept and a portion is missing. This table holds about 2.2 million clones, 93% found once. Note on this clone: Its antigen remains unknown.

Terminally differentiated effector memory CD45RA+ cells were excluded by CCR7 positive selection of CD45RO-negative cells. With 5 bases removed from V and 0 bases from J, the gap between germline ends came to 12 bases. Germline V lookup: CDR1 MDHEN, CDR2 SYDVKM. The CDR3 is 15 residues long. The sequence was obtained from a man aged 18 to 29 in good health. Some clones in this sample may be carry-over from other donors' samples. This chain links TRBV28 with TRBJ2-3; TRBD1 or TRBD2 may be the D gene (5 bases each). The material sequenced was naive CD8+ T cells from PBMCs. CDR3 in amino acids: CASSGDATSTDTQYF. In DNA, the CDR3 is TGTGCCAGCAGTGGGGACGCCACTAGCACAGATACGCAGTATTTT.